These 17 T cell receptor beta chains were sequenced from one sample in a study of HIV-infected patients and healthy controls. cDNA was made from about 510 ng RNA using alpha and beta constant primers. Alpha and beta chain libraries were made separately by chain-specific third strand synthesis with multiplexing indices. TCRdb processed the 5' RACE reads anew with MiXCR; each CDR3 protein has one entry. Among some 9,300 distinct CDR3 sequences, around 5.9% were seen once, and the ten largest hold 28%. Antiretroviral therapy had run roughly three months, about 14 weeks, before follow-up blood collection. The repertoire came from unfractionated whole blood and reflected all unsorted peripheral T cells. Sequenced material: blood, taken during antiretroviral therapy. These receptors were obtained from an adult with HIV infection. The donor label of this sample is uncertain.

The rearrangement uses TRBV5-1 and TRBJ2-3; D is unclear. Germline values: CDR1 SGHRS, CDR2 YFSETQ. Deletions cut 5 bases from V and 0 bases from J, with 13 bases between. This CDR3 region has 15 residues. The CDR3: CASSSTRTSTDTQYF. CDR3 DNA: TGCGCCAGCAGTTCGACTCGCACTAGCACAGATACGCAGTATTTT. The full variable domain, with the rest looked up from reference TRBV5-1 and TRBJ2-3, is KAGVTQTPRYLIKTRGQQVTLSCSPISGHRSVSWYQQTPGQGLQFLFEYFSETQRNKGNFPGRFSGRQFSNSRSEMNVSTLELGDSALYLCASSSTRTSTDTQYFGPGTRLTVL.

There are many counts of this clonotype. The CDR3 loop is CASSRTAQGLLNYGYTF. In DNA, the CDR3 is TGTGCCAGTAGCCGTACTGCCCAAGGGCTCTTGAACTATGGCTACACCTTC. The chain links TRBV19 to TRBJ1-2; D remains unclear. Germline V gene sequence: CDR1 LNHDA, CDR2 SQIVND (reference sequence). Trimming cost V 6 bases and J 2 bases, with 22 bases left between them. The length of the CDR3 is 17 residues.

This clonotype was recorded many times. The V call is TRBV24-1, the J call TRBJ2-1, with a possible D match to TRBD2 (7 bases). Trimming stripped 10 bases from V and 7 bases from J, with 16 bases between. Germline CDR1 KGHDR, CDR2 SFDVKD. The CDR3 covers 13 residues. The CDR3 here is CATGKGGVNEQFF. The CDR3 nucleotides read TGTGCCACTGGGAAGGGGGGGGTAAATGAGCAGTTCTTC.

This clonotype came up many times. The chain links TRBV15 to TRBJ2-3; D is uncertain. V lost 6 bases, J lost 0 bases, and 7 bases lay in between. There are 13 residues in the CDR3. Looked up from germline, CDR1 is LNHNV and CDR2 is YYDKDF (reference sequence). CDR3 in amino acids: CATSIPSTDTQYF. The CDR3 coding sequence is TGTGCCACCAGTATCCCTAGCACAGATACGCAGTATTTT.

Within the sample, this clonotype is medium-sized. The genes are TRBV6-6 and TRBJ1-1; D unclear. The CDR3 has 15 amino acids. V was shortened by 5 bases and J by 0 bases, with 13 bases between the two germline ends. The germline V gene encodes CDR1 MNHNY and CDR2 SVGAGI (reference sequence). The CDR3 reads CASSPPGRMNTEAFF. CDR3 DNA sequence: TGTGCCAGCAGTCCCCCAGGCCGCATGAACACTGAAGCTTTCTTT.

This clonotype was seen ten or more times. CDR3 sequence (DNA): TGTGCCAGCAGCTTAATGCCTAGCGGGGGCCACACAGATACGCAGTATTTT. Its translation: CASSLMPSGGHTDTQYF. The chain is built from TRBV7-2 and TRBJ2-3; TRBD2 matches 10 bases. This CDR3 has 17 residues. From germline, CDR1 is SGHTA and CDR2 FQGNSA. V lost 2 bases to trimming and J lost 2 bases; unmatched junction nucleotides: 7.

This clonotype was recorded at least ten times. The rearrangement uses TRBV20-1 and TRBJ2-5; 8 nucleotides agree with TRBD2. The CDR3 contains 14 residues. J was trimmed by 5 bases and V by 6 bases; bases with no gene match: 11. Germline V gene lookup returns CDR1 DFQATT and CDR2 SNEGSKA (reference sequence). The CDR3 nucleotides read TGCAGTGCCCCGACTAGCGAGGCTTGGGAGACCCAGTACTTC. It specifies CSAPTSEAWETQYF.

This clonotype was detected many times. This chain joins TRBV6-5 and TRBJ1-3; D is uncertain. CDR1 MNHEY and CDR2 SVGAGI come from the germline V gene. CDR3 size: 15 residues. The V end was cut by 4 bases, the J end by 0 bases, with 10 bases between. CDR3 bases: TGTGCCAGCAGTTCCACCCCAGACTCTGGAAACACCATATATTTT. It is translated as CASSSTPDSGNTIYF.

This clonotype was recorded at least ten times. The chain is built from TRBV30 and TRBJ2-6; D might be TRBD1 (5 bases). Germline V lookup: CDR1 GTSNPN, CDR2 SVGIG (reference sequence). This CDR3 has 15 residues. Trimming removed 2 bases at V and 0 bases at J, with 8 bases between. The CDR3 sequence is CAWSRQNSGANVLTF. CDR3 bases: TGTGCCTGGAGTCGACAGAACTCTGGGGCCAACGTCCTGACTTTC. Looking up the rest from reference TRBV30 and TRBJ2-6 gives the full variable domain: SQTIHQWPATLVQPVGSPLSLECTVEGTSNPNLYWYRQAAGRGLQLLFYSVGIGQISSEVPQNLSASRPQDRQFILSSKKLLLSDSGFYLCAWSRQNSGANVLTFGAGSRLTVL.

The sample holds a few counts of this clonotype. The CDR3 loop reads CASSKNYEQYF. In DNA, the CDR3 is TGTGCCAGCAGTAAGAACTACGAGCAGTACTTC. The rearrangement joins TRBV12-3 or TRBV12-4 to TRBJ2-7; D is ambiguous. The CDR3 is 11 amino acids. With 5 bases removed from V and 3 bases from J, the gap between germline ends came to 5 bases.

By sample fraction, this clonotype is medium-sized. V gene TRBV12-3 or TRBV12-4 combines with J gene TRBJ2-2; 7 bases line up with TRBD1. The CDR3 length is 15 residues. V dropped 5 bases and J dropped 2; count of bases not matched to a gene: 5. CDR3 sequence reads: CASSPGQSNTGELFF. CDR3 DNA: TGTGCCAGCAGTCCGGGACAGTCAAACACCGGGGAGCTGTTTTTT.

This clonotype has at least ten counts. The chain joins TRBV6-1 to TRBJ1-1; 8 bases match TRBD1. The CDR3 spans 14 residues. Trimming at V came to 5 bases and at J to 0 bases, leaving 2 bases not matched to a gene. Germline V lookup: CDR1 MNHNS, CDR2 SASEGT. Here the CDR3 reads CASSRDRMNTEAFF. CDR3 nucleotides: TGTGCCAGCAGTCGGGACAGGATGAACACTGAAGCTTTCTTT.

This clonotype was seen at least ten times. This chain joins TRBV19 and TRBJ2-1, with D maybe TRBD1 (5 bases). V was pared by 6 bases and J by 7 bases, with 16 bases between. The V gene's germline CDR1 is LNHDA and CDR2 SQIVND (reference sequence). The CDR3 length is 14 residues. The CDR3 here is CASRGPNQRNEQFF. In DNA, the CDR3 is TGTGCCAGTAGGGGGCCAAACCAAAGGAATGAGCAGTTCTTC.

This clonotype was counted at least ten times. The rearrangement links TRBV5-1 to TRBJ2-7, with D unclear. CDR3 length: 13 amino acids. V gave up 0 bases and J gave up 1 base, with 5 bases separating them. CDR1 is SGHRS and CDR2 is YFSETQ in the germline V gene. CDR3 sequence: CASSLASSYEQYF. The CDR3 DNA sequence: TGCGCCAGCAGCTTGGCCAGTTCCTACGAGCAGTACTTC.

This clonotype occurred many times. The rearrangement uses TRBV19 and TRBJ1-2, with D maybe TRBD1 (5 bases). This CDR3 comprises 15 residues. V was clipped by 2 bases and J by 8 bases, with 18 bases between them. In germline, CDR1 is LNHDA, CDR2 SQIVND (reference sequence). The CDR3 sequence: CASSIPTGTREGYTF. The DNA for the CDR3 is TGTGCCAGTAGTATACCTACCGGGACCCGAGAGGGCTACACCTTC.

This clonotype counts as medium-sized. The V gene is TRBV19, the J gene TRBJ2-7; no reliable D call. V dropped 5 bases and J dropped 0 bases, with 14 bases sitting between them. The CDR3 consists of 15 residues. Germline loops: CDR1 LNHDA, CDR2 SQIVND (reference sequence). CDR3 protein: CASSPRQAPSYEQYF. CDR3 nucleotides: TGTGCCAGTAGTCCCCGGCAGGCGCCCTCCTACGAGCAGTACTTC.

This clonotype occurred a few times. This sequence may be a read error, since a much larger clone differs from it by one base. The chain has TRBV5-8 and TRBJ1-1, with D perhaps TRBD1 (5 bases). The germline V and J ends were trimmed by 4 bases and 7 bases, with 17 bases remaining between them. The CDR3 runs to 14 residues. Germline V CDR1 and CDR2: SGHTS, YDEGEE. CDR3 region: CASSAWDREVEAFF. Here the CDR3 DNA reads TGTGCCAGCAGCGCATGGGACCGCGAAGTTGAAGCTTTCTTT.